A single T cell receptor (beta chain) is shown here with its context. This specimen comes from a study of CD8 T cells in Susac syndrome. The multiple sclerosis control group consisted of treatment-naive patients whose relapsing-remitting disease, which was either stable or active, fulfilled revised McDonald criteria. RNA totalling roughly 0.45 to 1 ug underwent reverse transcription with random hexamers. TCRdb redid the calling of the immunoSEQ multiplex PCR reads with MiXCR, one entry per CDR3 protein. Of some 300,000 distinct CDR3 sequences in the sample, around nine tenths were seen once. This clonotype originated in a human donor with multiple sclerosis. Material for sequencing was CD8+ T cells from PBMCs.

DNA of the CDR3: TGTGCCTGGAACGAGGGTCGGAGTAATGAAAAACTGTTTTTT. This codes for CAWNEGRSNEKLFF. The rearrangement joins TRBV30 to TRBJ1-4, with D uncertain. Germline CDR1 and CDR2: GTSNPN and SVGIG (reference sequence). The CDR3 extends over 14 amino acids. With 4 bases removed from V and 4 bases from J, the gap between germline ends came to 13 bases.